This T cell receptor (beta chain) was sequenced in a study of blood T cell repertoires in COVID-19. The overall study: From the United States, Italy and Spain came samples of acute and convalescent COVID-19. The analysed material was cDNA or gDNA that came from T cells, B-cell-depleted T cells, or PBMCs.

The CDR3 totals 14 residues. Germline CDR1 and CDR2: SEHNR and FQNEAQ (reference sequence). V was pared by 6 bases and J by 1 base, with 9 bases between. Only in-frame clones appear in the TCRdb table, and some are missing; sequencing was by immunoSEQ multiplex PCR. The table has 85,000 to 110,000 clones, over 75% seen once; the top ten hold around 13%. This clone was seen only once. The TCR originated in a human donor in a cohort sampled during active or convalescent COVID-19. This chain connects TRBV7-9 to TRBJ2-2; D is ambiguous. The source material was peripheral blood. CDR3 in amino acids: CASRPGLNTGELFF. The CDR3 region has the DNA TGTGCCAGCAGACCAGGCCTGAACACCGGGGAGCTGTTTTTT.